A single sample is the source of the 14 T cell receptor beta chains below, sequenced in a study of T-cell reconstitution after alpha-beta-depleted transplantation in children (TCRdb year 2016). The treatment or condition label, read with the paper, signifies: allogeneic hematopoietic cell transplantation with graft depleted of TCRalphabeta T cells and CD19 B cells. The library was obtained by PCR. The reads were generated on an Illumina HiSeq 2500. TCR library preparation used molecular barcoding, with unique molecular identifiers applied to normalize quantification of the TCRbeta repertoire. TCRdb redid the processing of the public reads, applying fastp at Q25 and MiXCR, and retained in-frame beta chains. Entries are consolidated by CDR3 protein sequence, retaining the most common genes and DNA. Present in this sample are about 350,000 distinct CDR3 sequences, about 17% of which were seen just once. Around two fifths of the sample lies in the top ten.

This sample comprised PBMCs, mostly from graft donor cells, obtained 360 days after TCRalphabeta/CD19-depleted stem cell transplant. These receptors came from a male patient between 2 and 9 years old who had a stem cell transplant for acute lymphoblastic leukemia, so the T cells may come from the graft donor.

This clonotype was found a few times. The chain links TRBV4-1 to TRBJ2-7, with D unclear. Trimming cost V 4 bases and J 4 bases, with 14 bases left between them. Germline V lookup: CDR1 MGHRA, CDR2 YSYEKL. CDR3 length: 14 amino acids. CDR3 residues: CASSRYPVSYEQYF. DNA for the CDR3: TGCGCCAGCAGCCGTTATCCAGTCTCTTACGAGCAGTACTTC.

This clonotype was seen a handful of times. The V call is TRBV6-2 or TRBV6-3, the J call TRBJ2-1; D may be TRBD1 or TRBD2 (5 bases each). CDR1 MNHEY and CDR2 SVGEGT come from the germline V gene. The CDR3 contains 15 residues. The V end lost 2 bases, the J end lost 8 bases, and 16 bases lay between the germline ends. CDR3 coding DNA: TGTGCCAGCAGTTACGGCGAGGGTCTCAGGGATGAGCAGTTCTTC. Its protein product is CASSYGEGLRDEQFF.

This clonotype came up a few times. The rearrangement uses TRBV28 and TRBJ2-3, with 7 bases lining up with TRBD2. Germline V gene lookup returns CDR1 MDHEN and CDR2 SYDVKM. This CDR3 has 12 amino acids. After removal of 8 bases from V and 5 bases from J, the junction contained 4 bases not matched to a gene. The CDR3 sequence is CASRTRQDTQYF. The DNA of the CDR3 is TGTGCCAGCCGGACTAGGCAAGATACGCAGTATTTT.

The gene calls are TRBV28 and TRBJ2-3; D might be TRBD1 (5 bases). This CDR3 spans 16 amino acids. Germline CDR1 reads MDHEN; CDR2 reads SYDVKM. V was cut by 5 bases and J by 4 bases, with 19 bases left in between. CDR3 DNA sequence: TGTGCCAGCAGTCAGATCCAAGGGGTCCGCCCAGATACGCAGTATTTT. It is translated as CASSQIQGVRPDTQYF. The full variable domain, in which reference TRBV28 and TRBJ2-3 provide the parts outside the CDR3, is DVKVTQSSRYLVKRTGEKVFLECVQDMDHENMFWYRQDPGLGLRLIYFSYDVKMKEKGDIPEGYSVSREKKERFSLILESASTNQTSMYLCASSQIQGVRPDTQYFGPGTRLTVL.

This clonotype showed up just a few times. The chain carries TRBV5-1 and TRBJ1-5, with D hard to call. Germline V gene lookup returns CDR1 SGHRS and CDR2 YFSETQ. The CDR3 has 13 residues. The V and J ends lost 1 base and 4 bases respectively, with 6 bases between them. The CDR3 loop reads CASSLFGNQPQHF. The CDR3 DNA reads TGCGCCAGCAGCTTGTTTGGGAATCAGCCCCAGCATTTT.

This clonotype was observed a few times. In DNA, the CDR3 is TGTGCCAGCAGTTCCCCTCGACTAGCGGGGCCAGTGGCGCAGTTCTTC. It yields the protein CASSSPRLAGPVAQFF. The chain employs TRBV28 and TRBJ2-1; TRBD2 agrees at 11 bases. The CDR3 consists of 16 residues. Germline assignment: CDR1 MDHEN and CDR2 SYDVKM. With 4 bases clipped from V and 12 bases from J, the junction kept 14 bases outside the gene matches. Together with reference TRBV28 and TRBJ2-1, the CDR3 gives the full variable domain: DVKVTQSSRYLVKRTGEKVFLECVQDMDHENMFWYRQDPGLGLRLIYFSYDVKMKEKGDIPEGYSVSREKKERFSLILESASTNQTSMYLCASSSPRLAGPVAQFFGPGTRLTVL.

V gene TRBV7-2 combines with J gene TRBJ2-7; 7 nucleotides agree with TRBD2. Germline values: CDR1 SGHTA, CDR2 FQGNSA. The CDR3 has 13 residues. The ends lost 2 bases at V and 12 bases at J; junction bases unmatched: 10. CDR3 nucleotide sequence: TGTGCCAGCAGCTTAAGATCGGCGGGAGACGCGTACTTC. Translated: CASSLRSAGDAYF.

This clonotype occurred a few times. The rearrangement uses TRBV20-1 and TRBJ2-3; D possibly corresponds to TRBD2 (6 bases). The CDR3 is 16 residues long. The V and J ends lost 5 bases and 2 bases respectively, with 20 bases between them. CDR1 is DFQATT and CDR2 is SNEGSKA in the germline V gene (reference sequence). The DNA of the CDR3 is TGCAGTGCTGACCCCGGGGACTGGGGGTTCACAGATACGCAGTATTTT. As protein: CSADPGDWGFTDTQYF.

The chain joins TRBV4-2 to TRBJ2-7; possibly TRBD1 for D (5 bases). Germline assignment: CDR1 LGHNA and CDR2 YNFKEQ. The CDR3 is 15 amino acids. V lost 0 bases to trimming and J lost 2 bases, with 11 bases between them. The CDR3 DNA reads TGTGCCAGCAGCCAAGAAATGGAAGGGGCCTACGAGCAGTACTTC. This sequence encodes CASSQEMEGAYEQYF.

V is TRBV7-9 and J is TRBJ2-7; D is possibly TRBD1 (7 bases). Per the germline V gene, CDR1 is SEHNR and CDR2 is FQNEAQ (reference sequence). CDR3 length: 16 amino acids. V was shortened by 1 base and J by 4 bases, with 17 bases between the two germline ends. Written as DNA, the CDR3 is TGTGCCAGCAGCTTAGTAGGGGGCGGGGCCAGGTACGAGCAGTACTTC. This sequence encodes CASSLVGGGARYEQYF.

The chain employs TRBV29-1 and TRBJ1-1, with 7 bases matching TRBD1. CDR1 is SQVTM and CDR2 is ANQGSEA in the germline V gene. V gave up 6 bases and J gave up 4 bases; unmatched junction bases: 8. The CDR3 totals 13 residues. Here the CDR3 reads CSVTTGRSTEAFF. DNA of the CDR3: TGCAGCGTCACGACAGGGCGGAGCACTGAAGCTTTCTTT. Full variable domain (outside the CDR3, taken from reference TRBV29-1 and TRBJ1-1): SAVISQKPSRDICQRGTSLTIQCQVDSQVTMMFWYRQQPGQSLTLIATANQGSEATYESGFVIDKFPISRPNLTFSTLTVSNMSPEDSSIYLCSVTTGRSTEAFFGQGTRLTVV.

This chain joins TRBV9 and TRBJ2-3; D perhaps matches TRBD1 (5 bases). This CDR3 is built from 16 residues. Germline V gene data show CDR1 as SGDLS and CDR2 as YYNGEE. The V end was cut by 0 bases, the J end by 2 bases, with 13 bases between. CDR3 coding DNA: TGTGCCAGCAGCGTAGCTCCTGGGGCTCCCACAGATACGCAGTATTTT. This encodes CASSVAPGAPTDTQYF.

The table lists this clonotype with a few counts. The CDR3 loop is CSARDWGQETQYF. In DNA, the CDR3 is TGCAGTGCTAGAGATTGGGGCCAAGAGACCCAGTACTTC. The rearrangement uses TRBV20-1 and TRBJ2-5; D ambiguous. Germline V lookup: CDR1 DFQATT, CDR2 SNEGSKA (reference sequence). This CDR3 has 13 amino acids. Trimming took 0 bases from V and 1 from J, leaving 6 bases between them.

In this sample, this clonotype turned up a few times. The J gene is TRBJ2-2, the V gene TRBV24-1, with D possibly being TRBD1 (7 bases). The CDR3 covers 19 residues. V was cut by 4 bases and J by 3 bases, with 23 bases left in between. Germline lookup yields CDR1 KGHDR and CDR2 SFDVKD. The DNA of the CDR3 is TGTGCCACCAGTGACCCCAGGGGGGCATGGCATTCGGACACCGGGGAGCTGTTTTTT. This encodes CATSDPRGAWHSDTGELFF.